One and the same sample provided the 16 T cell receptor beta chains below, sequenced in a study of blood T cell repertoires in COVID-19 (dated by TCRdb to 2020 to 2021). Receptor amplification or capture employed the immunoSEQ multiplex PCR assay. TCRdb obtained this table from immuneACCESS and retained in-frame rearrangements with V and J assigned. These tables miss some clones; where compared with another copy, unresolved V genes account for less than half of the shortfall, and the remainder is unexplained. The sample data list 110,000 or so clones, and 70% to 90% of these were observed just once. Jointly, the top ten make up 8.4% of the sample. The source material was peripheral blood. Receptors were obtained from a woman between 65 and 79 years old who had recovered from COVID-19.

The chain has TRBV10-3 and TRBJ2-3; 7 bases agree with TRBD2. Per germline, CDR1 ENHRY and CDR2 SYGVKD. V shed 8 bases, J shed 0 bases, and the junction held 5 bases outside the gene matches. The CDR3 is made up of 14 amino acids. CDR3 sequence: CAIGVAGSTDTQYF. DNA for the CDR3: TGTGCCATCGGGGTAGCGGGTAGCACAGATACGCAGTATTTT.

This chain links TRBV10-3 with TRBJ2-5; TRBD1 matches at 9 bases. Losses at the gene ends were 10 bases for V and 1 base for J; bases not matched to a gene: 7. CDR1 and CDR2 from the germline V gene are ENHRY and SYGVKD. The CDR3 sequence is 14 residues long. CDR3: CATGRDRVQETQYF. DNA of the CDR3: TGTGCCACTGGGCGGGACAGGGTCCAAGAGACCCAGTACTTC.

The rearrangement links TRBV6-1 to TRBJ2-7; no clear D. V was trimmed by 2 bases and J by 0 bases, leaving 11 bases between them. The germline CDR1 and CDR2 sequences are MNHNS and SASEGT. The CDR3 consists of 15 residues. Written as DNA, the CDR3 is TGTGCCAGCAGTGAATTTAAACAGAGCTCCTACGAGCAGTACTTC. Translated, it gives CASSEFKQSSYEQYF.

The chain links TRBV2 to TRBJ2-1; the D gene is possibly TRBD1 (5 bases). Trimming stripped 4 bases from V and 10 bases from J, with 8 bases between. CDR1 SNHLY and CDR2 FYNNEI come from the germline V gene. This CDR3 comprises 11 residues. DNA of the CDR3: TGTGCCAGCAGTGGGGGCGGAGAGCAGTTCTTC. This encodes CASSGGGEQFF. The variable domain in full, completed from reference TRBV2 and TRBJ2-1, reads EPEVTQTPSHQVTQMGQEVILRCVPISNHLYFYWYRQILGQKVEFLVSFYNNEISEKSEIFDDQFSVERPDGSNFTLKIRSTKLEDSAMYFCASSGGGEQFFGPGTRLTVL.

The chain links TRBV6-5 to TRBJ2-5, with D maybe TRBD1 (5 bases). The germline gives CDR1 MNHEY, CDR2 SVGAGI. The CDR3 spans 13 residues. The germline V and J ends were trimmed by 10 bases and 7 bases, with 19 bases remaining between them. The CDR3 region is CATGPPTVWTQYF. For the CDR3, the DNA is TGTGCCACCGGGCCTCCGACAGTCTGGACCCAGTACTTC.

For the CDR3, the DNA is TGTGCCAGCAGTTTTTTCAGGGGGCGCAGCAATCAGCCCCAGCATTTT. It codes for CASSFFRGRSNQPQHF. The chain recombines TRBV28 with TRBJ1-5; 8 nucleotides align to TRBD1. The V gene end was trimmed by 3 bases and the J gene end by 1 base; junction bases not matched to a gene: 5. Germline V gene data show CDR1 as MDHEN and CDR2 as SYDVKM. The CDR3 runs to 16 residues.

The J gene is TRBJ2-7, the V gene TRBV6-2 or TRBV6-3; no firm D call. The CDR3 totals 12 residues. V was trimmed by 1 base and J by 4 bases, leaving 5 bases between them. Germline loops: CDR1 MNHEY, CDR2 SVGEGT. For the CDR3, the DNA is TGTGCCAGCAGTTACTATTATTACGAGCAGTACTTC. Its protein is CASSYYYYEQYF.

V usage is TRBV5-1 and J usage is TRBJ2-3; 8 bases match TRBD2. This CDR3 contains 14 residues. Trimming took 7 bases from V and 1 from J; bases not matched to a gene: 5. CDR1 SGHRS and CDR2 YFSETQ come from the germline V gene. CDR3 sequence (DNA): TGCGCCAGCTCCGGACTAGCAGGCACAGATACGCAGTATTTT. This translates into CASSGLAGTDTQYF.

This chain uses TRBV7-2 with TRBJ2-3; possibly TRBD2 for D (6 bases). The CDR3 covers 16 residues. The V gene lost 3 bases and the J gene lost 1 base, with 14 bases spanning the gap. The germline V gene has CDR1 SGHTA and CDR2 FQGNSA. CDR3: CASSFGRSLRTDTQYF. DNA for the CDR3: TGTGCCAGCAGCTTTGGGAGGAGCCTACGCACAGATACGCAGTATTTT.

V gene TRBV6-2 or TRBV6-3 combines with J gene TRBJ2-7, with TRBD2 matching over 10 bases. V was clipped by 5 bases and J by 6 bases; unmatched bases: 13. The V gene's germline CDR1 is MNHEY and CDR2 SVGEGT. The CDR3 runs 16 residues. The CDR3 protein is CASSKSRASGSLEQYF. As DNA, the CDR3 is TGTGCCAGCAGTAAATCTAGGGCTAGCGGGAGTCTCGAGCAGTACTTC.

V usage is TRBV9 and J usage is TRBJ1-2, with D tentatively TRBD1 (5 bases). The germline gives CDR1 SGDLS, CDR2 YYNGEE. This CDR3 comprises 19 residues. Trimming left V 0 bases short and J 1 base short, with 22 bases between. In DNA form, the CDR3 reads TGTGCCAGCAGCGTAGCCCCGGGACGGCGGGCGGGGGATAACTATGGCTACACCTTC. Translated, it gives CASSVAPGRRAGDNYGYTF.

This clone was picked up one time. The chain couples TRBV6-6 to TRBJ2-3; D is perhaps TRBD2 (6 bases). V lost 6 bases and J 7 bases, leaving 20 bases between the germline ends. The length of the CDR3 is 15 residues. The germline V gene encodes CDR1 MNHNY and CDR2 SVGAGI (reference sequence). The CDR3 DNA reads TGTGCCAGCAGCTACCCCTCCGGGACTCGGAATACGCAGTATTTT. It specifies CASSYPSGTRNTQYF.

V is TRBV1 and J is TRBJ2-7; no check of the table's D call, TRBD2, against the DNA was made. TRBV1 is a pseudogene segment. The length of the CDR3 is 18 residues. CDR3 nucleotides: TGCACCAGCAGCCAAGGCCCATCCCGGGCGGGGGCCTCCTACGAGCAGTACTTC. Encoded protein: CTSSQGPSRAGASYEQYF.

V gene TRBV27 combines with J gene TRBJ1-1; possibly TRBD1 for D (6 bases). The germline V gene encodes CDR1 MNHEY and CDR2 SMNVEV (reference sequence). The V gene lost 5 bases and the J gene lost 1 base, with 11 bases spanning the gap. The CDR3 contains 14 residues. The CDR3 loop is CASSIQGANTEAFF. The DNA of the CDR3 is TGTGCCAGCAGTATACAGGGAGCGAACACTGAAGCTTTCTTT.

This clone was detected only once. V is TRBV2 and J is TRBJ2-5; 10 bases fit TRBD1. The CDR3 totals 12 residues. The trim removed 11 bases at V and 4 bases at J, leaving 4 bases unmatched. Germline assignment: CDR1 SNHLY and CDR2 FYNNEI. CDR3 in amino acids: CAGQGEGETQYF. In DNA, the CDR3 is TGTGCCGGACAGGGGGAGGGAGAGACCCAGTACTTC.

CDR3 loop: CASSQVPAGEAFF. CDR3 in DNA: TGCGCCAGCAGCCAAGTTCCGGCAGGGGAAGCTTTCTTT. The chain links TRBV4-1 to TRBJ1-1; a possible D gene is TRBD1 (5 bases). The CDR3 has 13 residues. From germline, CDR1 is MGHRA and CDR2 YSYEKL. Trimming cost V 1 base and J 8 bases, with 11 bases left between them.